This TCR beta chain was sequenced for a study of graft-versus-host responses after intestinal transplantation (dated by TCRdb to the early 2020s). Context from the whole study: The transplants that recipients received were multivisceral, liver-intestinal, or isolated intestinal. To identify alloreactive clones, pre-transplant mixed lymphocyte reaction products were sequenced and then compared with unstimulated pre-transplant donor and recipient T cells. Donor T cell macrochimerism was defined as a peak of at least 4% donor T cells among recipient peripheral blood mononuclear cells. A cohort of some 24 intestinal transplant recipients, including one retransplant, was enrolled, and a few patients lacking pretransplant specimens were excluded. All recipients received anti-thymocyte globulin induction followed by maintenance tacrolimus and steroids for 3 to 4 years. Rather than being sequenced by the commercial service, samples from a few later patients were sequenced in-house on an Illumina MiSeq and processed with MiXCR. After intestinal transplantation, graft-versus-host and host-versus-graft alloreactive T cell clones in the graft, circulation and bone marrow were tracked using bulk TCR-beta CDR3 sequencing.

The library was made by the immunoSEQ multiplex PCR assay. For most patients, high-throughput TCR-beta CDR3 sequencing of genomic DNA was performed by Adaptive Biotechnologies. Under the source paper's analysis protocol: TCR sequencing data were retrieved from Adaptive's ImmunoSEQ software for 15 to 20 patients, whereas three other patients were processed with MiXCR and VDJtools. Because the origin of CDR3 nucleotide sequences shared between donor and recipient could not be assigned, those sequences were removed. At least 2-fold expansion over unstimulated cells and a minimum CFSE-low frequency of 0.002% (template counts) or 0.001% (read counts) were required for clones to be classified as alloreactive. Clones detected in sequenced pre-transplant spleen, lymph node, or MLR CFSE-low populations of the donor or recipient were defined as mappable. The cumulative frequency of alloreactive clones was calculated as a percentage of all sequences, weighted by copy number. This immuneACCESS table, as held by TCRdb, lists in-frame sequences with V and J called but not all clones. Of the missing ones, under half trace to an unresolved V gene in checked studies; the others have no known cause. V and J calls plus clone size are reproduced from that table; the DNA served to infer D and trimming. This sample is represented by around 92,000 clones; approximately 85% of them were singletons. The ten largest clones take up approximately 1.4% of the sample.

In the first month after transplant, blood samples were collected up to 4 times, and after that at least monthly when available. Overall study outcomes, separate from this receptor: The conclusions were limited by the relatively low number and heterogeneity of the intestinal transplant patients. In patients with donor T cell macrochimerism, the allografts had high GvH to HvG T cell clonal ratios. GvH clones turned up in recipient bone marrow, with some appearing earlier in ileal mucosa or blood, a pattern consistent with an intestinal mucosal origin. Early after transplant, peak levels of circulating GvH clones were associated with declines in HvG clones.

Of note for this clone: Its antigen has not been determined. There are no base qualities to consult, and no much larger clone falls within one base.

The receptor was derived from a human patient who received an intestinal transplant, so some T cells may come from the graft donor. The source was PBMCs, collected 255 days after intestinal transplant.

The nucleotides read TGTGCCAGCAGCCAAGACGGCCGGGGCCAAGCTTTCTTT. It codes for CASSQDGRGQAFF. The rearrangement combines TRBV4-2 with TRBJ1-1; the D segment could be TRBD1, given 5 matching bases. Reading the germline V gene gives CDR1 LGHNA and CDR2 YNFKEQ. The CDR3 runs 13 amino acids, cysteine and phenylalanine included. Only the CDR3 DNA is retained, 39 bases long and in frame from the first base. V and J are truncated by 0 bases and 9 bases respectively, leaving an intervening sequence of 11 bases.